The 29 T cell receptor beta chains presented below share a single source sample, sequenced in a study of spatial heterogeneity in lung cancer. TCRdb itself ran the 5' RACE reads through MiXCR, one entry per CDR3 protein. Counted here are around 120,000 distinct CDR3 sequences, over 9% occurring once; the ten biggest clones make up approximately 17%. The time point is: blood at routine non-recurrence follow-up after resection. Researchers sequenced whole RNA taken from tumor, nontumor lung or frozen PBMC without sorting. The sequencing here drew on PBMCs, taken at follow-up. These receptor sequences come from a male donor with early-stage non-small cell lung cancer.

With regard to this clonotype: A read error may account for a junction end that differs from germline. CDR3 protein: CGSSVRSGSLSTDTQYF. The CDR3 DNA follows: TGTGGCAGCAGCGTAAGATCCGGCTCGCTTTCCACAGATACGCAGTATTTT. The V call is TRBV9, the J call TRBJ2-3; D call uncertain. CDR1 and CDR2 from the germline V gene are SGDLS and YYNGEE. The CDR3 runs 17 residues.

The V and J genes are TRBV4-2 and TRBJ2-3; D may correspond to TRBD1 or TRBD2 (5 bases each). The CDR3 consists of 17 residues. Germline V gives CDR1 LGHNA, CDR2 YNFKEQ. The V end lost 0 bases, the J end lost 1 base, and 14 bases lay between the germline ends. The CDR3 DNA reads as TGTGCCAGCAGCCAAGAGCAGGGCCGGCGGGGCACAGATACGCAGTATTTT. Its protein is CASSQEQGRRGTDTQYF.

This clonotype showed up many times. This chain connects TRBV7-9 to TRBJ2-7; 7 bases are a match to TRBD2. V was pared by 1 base and J by 9 bases, with 6 bases of the junction left unmatched. Germline assignment: CDR1 SEHNR and CDR2 FQNEAQ (reference sequence). The CDR3 is 13 amino acids. For the CDR3, the DNA is TGTGCCAGCAGCTTAGGGGCGGGAGTAGGGCAGTACTTC. Protein sequence: CASSLGAGVGQYF.

V usage is TRBV7-9 and J usage is TRBJ1-5; D remains unclear. V was clipped by 5 bases and J by 7 bases, with 12 bases between them. Per the germline V gene, CDR1 is SEHNR and CDR2 is FQNEAQ (reference sequence). The CDR3 is 13 residues long. The CDR3 bases are TGTGCCAGCAGCCCCCAGGAGGGACAGCCCCAGCATTTT. It codes for CASSPQEGQPQHF.

This clonotype came up a few times. This chain uses TRBV24-1 with TRBJ1-2; TRBD1 is a possible D gene (5 bases). The CDR3 covers 13 residues. In germline, CDR1 is KGHDR, CDR2 SFDVKD. V was cut by 1 base and J by 8 bases, with 10 bases left in between. CDR3 nucleotides: TGTGCCACCAGTGATTTTAATAGGGGCGGCTACACCTTC. Translating it yields CATSDFNRGGYTF.

This clonotype was observed a few times. The chain joins TRBV6-5 to TRBJ2-3; the match to TRBD2 covers 14 bases. Germline values: CDR1 MNHEY, CDR2 SVGAGI. The CDR3 totals 17 residues. With V trimmed by 6 bases and J by 0 bases, 5 bases remained unmatched. The CDR3 DNA is TGTGCCAGCAGGGGACTAGCGGGGGTTGCTAGCACAGATACGCAGTATTTT. Its translation: CASRGLAGVASTDTQYF.

This clonotype occurred a few times. The V gene is TRBV11-2, the J gene TRBJ1-1, with a possible D match to TRBD1 (5 bases). Germline values: CDR1 SGHAT, CDR2 FQNNGV. V lost 5 bases, J lost 5 bases, and 18 bases lay in between. CDR3 length: 15 amino acids. CDR3 sequence reads: CASSLPFQGRTEAFF. The CDR3 nucleotides read TGTGCCAGCAGCCTCCCCTTTCAGGGAAGGACTGAAGCTTTCTTT. Filled out from reference TRBV11-2 and TRBJ1-1, the complete variable domain reads EAGVAQSPRYKIIEKRQSVAFWCNPISGHATLYWYQQILGQGPKLLIQFQNNGVVDDSQLPKDRFSAERLKGVDSTLKIQPAKLEDSAVYLCASSLPFQGRTEAFFGQGTRLTVV.

This clonotype was detected only a few times. This chain joins TRBV18 and TRBJ2-7; D is possibly TRBD1 or TRBD2 (5 bases each). With 9 bases removed from V and 3 bases from J, the gap between germline ends came to 12 bases. The CDR3 has 12 residues. Germline CDR1 and CDR2: KGHSH and LQKENI. This CDR3 reads CASGRDLYEQYF. CDR3 in DNA: TGTGCCAGTGGCAGGGACCTCTACGAGCAGTACTTC.

DNA for the CDR3: TGTGCCAGCAGCTTGGGAGGGTTCGAGCAGTACTTC. It codes for CASSLGGFEQYF. This chain uses TRBV5-6 with TRBJ2-7; possibly TRBD2 for D (5 bases). CDR1 and CDR2 (germline): SGHDT, YYEEEE. This CDR3 is 12 amino acids long. Trimming stripped 0 bases from V and 6 bases from J, with 7 bases between.

The V gene is TRBV11-2, the J gene TRBJ1-1; a weak D match, TRBD1 (5 bases). Deletions cut 0 bases from V and 4 bases from J, with 12 bases between. The CDR3 has 15 residues. Per the germline V gene, CDR1 is SGHAT and CDR2 is FQNNGV. CDR3: CASSLEPGKATEAFF. CDR3 bases: TGTGCCAGCAGCTTAGAGCCAGGGAAGGCCACTGAAGCTTTCTTT.

This clonotype appeared a few times. The chain recombines TRBV2 with TRBJ2-5, with unresolved D. Trimming left V 6 bases short and J 9 bases short, with 11 bases between. Germline CDR1 reads SNHLY; CDR2 reads FYNNEI. CDR3 length equals 11 residues. The CDR3 is CASSEESAQYF. CDR3 bases: TGTGCCAGCAGCGAGGAAAGTGCCCAGTACTTC.

This clonotype was counted a single time. A single base separates this from a much larger clone, so it may be a read error. The CDR3 DNA reads TGCAGCGTGGGGCCGACAAGGGGGAGGTCCTACAATGAGCAGTTCTTC. Its protein is CSVGPTRGRSYNEQFF. V usage is TRBV29-1 and J usage is TRBJ2-1; the D gene could be TRBD1 or TRBD2 (6 bases each). V was trimmed by 6 bases and J by 1 base, leaving 19 bases between them. The CDR3 covers 16 residues. Per the germline V gene, CDR1 is SQVTM and CDR2 is ANQGSEA.

At least ten counts were recorded for this clonotype. The chain combines TRBV9 with TRBJ2-5; 7 bases fit TRBD1. The V segment lost 0 bases and the J segment 5 bases; nucleotides outside the gene matches: 4. The germline CDR1 and CDR2 sequences are SGDLS and YYNGEE. The CDR3 contains 14 residues. CDR3 DNA: TGTGCCAGCAGCGTAGATGTCAGGGGGGAGACCCAGTACTTC. Encoded protein: CASSVDVRGETQYF.

The chain joins TRBV3-1 to TRBJ1-2; 9 bases align to TRBD1. Germline CDR1 LGHDT, CDR2 YNNKEL (reference sequence). V shed 6 bases, J shed 7 bases, and the junction held 6 bases outside the gene matches. The CDR3 runs to 13 residues. CDR3 nucleotide sequence: TGTGCCAGCAGTCGGGACAGGGACGCTGGCTACACCTTC. Residues: CASSRDRDAGYTF.

V is TRBV5-1 and J is TRBJ2-7, with D uncertain. From germline, CDR1 is SGHRS and CDR2 YFSETQ. CDR3 length equals 13 residues. V shed 4 bases and J shed 2 bases, with 10 bases lying between them. The CDR3: CASSIGRTYEQYF. In DNA, the CDR3 is TGCGCCAGCAGCATCGGTAGGACCTACGAGCAGTACTTC.

This clonotype was detected ten times or more. This chain connects TRBV6-6 to TRBJ1-6; TRBD1 matches at 7 bases. The trim removed 6 bases at V and 11 bases at J, leaving 4 bases unmatched. The germline gives CDR1 MNHNY, CDR2 SVGAGI (reference sequence). This CDR3 has 12 residues. CDR3 bases: TGTGCCAGCAGGCTACAGGGGCCACCCCTCCACTTT. It encodes CASRLQGPPLHF.

This chain uses TRBV18 with TRBJ2-7; D perhaps matches TRBD1 (6 bases). This CDR3 region has 17 residues. V gave up 4 bases and J gave up 3 bases, with 22 bases separating them. CDR1 and CDR2 from the germline V gene are KGHSH and LQKENI. The DNA of the CDR3 is TGTGCCAGCTCACTCACACACTGGACAGAATACGACTACGAGCAGTACTTC. Its translation: CASSLTHWTEYDYEQYF.

The CDR3 sequence: CAWSVVAGGIDTQYF. Here the CDR3 DNA reads TGTGCCTGGAGTGTTGTAGCGGGGGGGATAGATACGCAGTATTTT. The chain recombines TRBV30 with TRBJ2-3, with 11 bases fitting TRBD2. V lost 0 bases and J lost 5; bases outside the gene matches: 4. The germline gives CDR1 GTSNPN, CDR2 SVGIG (reference sequence). This CDR3 region has 15 residues.

The V call is TRBV11-3, the J call TRBJ2-5; 9 bases agree with TRBD1. The germline V gene encodes CDR1 SGHNT and CDR2 YENEEA. V shed 4 bases and J 5 bases; nucleotides not matched to a gene: 5. The CDR3 covers 14 residues. CDR3 DNA sequence: TGTGCCAGCAGCTCTCGGACAGGGGTGGAGACCCAGTACTTC. This encodes CASSSRTGVETQYF.

This clonotype came up many times. V gene TRBV4-3 combines with J gene TRBJ1-2; maybe TRBD1 (5 bases). There are 16 residues in the CDR3. Germline V CDR1 and CDR2: LGHNA, YSLEER. V gave up 0 bases and J gave up 0 bases, with 11 bases separating them. The CDR3 DNA is TGCGCCAGCAGCCAAGATGTAGGGGAATCTAACTATGGCTACACCTTC. Protein product: CASSQDVGESNYGYTF.

Many counts were recorded for this clonotype. The chain combines TRBV14 with TRBJ2-5; weak D call: TRBD1 (6 bases). The CDR3 contains 14 residues. V was trimmed by 4 bases and J by 2 bases, leaving 11 bases between them. Germline V CDR1 and CDR2: SGHDN, FVKESK. This CDR3 reads CASSPWTVQETQYF. CDR3 bases: TGTGCCAGCAGCCCCTGGACAGTTCAAGAGACCCAGTACTTC.

The rearrangement uses TRBV7-2 and TRBJ2-2, with 8 positions matching TRBD2. The V and J ends lost 4 bases and 6 bases, in that order; junction bases with no gene match: 1. CDR1 is SGHTA, CDR2 FQGNSA, per germline. CDR3 length equals 13 residues. CDR3 sequence: CASSSAGAGELFF. In nucleotides, the CDR3 is TGTGCCAGCAGCTCAGCGGGAGCCGGGGAGCTGTTTTTT.

This clonotype was observed many times. This chain uses TRBV4-1 with TRBJ2-7; D possibly matches TRBD1 or TRBD2 (5 bases each). The length of the CDR3 is 15 residues. The germline gives CDR1 MGHRA, CDR2 YSYEKL. The V end was cut by 0 bases, the J end by 2 bases, with 11 bases between. DNA of the CDR3: TGCGCCAGCAGCCAAGATCGGGTGGGGGCCTACGAGCAGTACTTC. It translates to CASSQDRVGAYEQYF.

CDR3 nucleotides: TGTGCCAGCAGTTTACCCACAGGGGGCCGGGAGCAGTACTTC. Encoded protein: CASSLPTGGREQYF. The rearrangement joins TRBV28 to TRBJ2-7, with 9 nucleotides matching TRBD1. This CDR3 is built from 14 residues. V gave up 2 bases and J gave up 7 bases; unmatched junction bases: 6. Germline assignment: CDR1 MDHEN and CDR2 SYDVKM.

At least ten counts were recorded for this clonotype. The rearrangement uses TRBV4-1 and TRBJ2-5; the match to TRBD2 covers 10 bases. Germline assignment: CDR1 MGHRA and CDR2 YSYEKL. The CDR3 totals 18 residues. The V and J ends lost 4 bases and 5 bases, in that order; junction bases with no gene match: 16. CDR3 sequence: CASSPSGSGGARVETQYF. The CDR3 DNA follows: TGCGCCAGCAGCCCCTCAGGCAGCGGGGGGGCCCGGGTTGAGACCCAGTACTTC.

V gene TRBV23-1 combines with J gene TRBJ2-3; D is ambiguous. TRBV23-1 has ORF status, its function being uncertain. V was pared by 2 bases and J by 0 bases, with 9 bases between. The CDR3 length is 15 residues. Here the CDR3 DNA reads TGCGCCAGCAGTCAAGGGGTCTCTAGCACAGATACGCAGTATTTT. Protein: CASSQGVSSTDTQYF.

This clonotype occurred a few times. The chain combines TRBV29-1 with TRBJ2-1; D uncertain. Trimming left V 2 bases short and J 5 bases short, with 10 bases between. Germline V lookup: CDR1 SQVTM, CDR2 ANQGSEA. The CDR3 loop spans 13 amino acids. CDR3 region: CSVERYTDNEQFF. CDR3 in DNA: TGCAGCGTTGAAAGGTACACAGACAATGAGCAGTTCTTC.

This clonotype turned up a few times. V is TRBV27 and J is TRBJ1-4, with unresolved D. V was trimmed by 7 bases and J by 10 bases, leaving 10 bases between them. The germline gives CDR1 MNHEY, CDR2 SMNVEV (reference sequence). The CDR3 extends over 11 amino acids. The CDR3 loop is CASKTSGKLFF. Written as DNA, the CDR3 is TGTGCCAGCAAAACAAGTGGAAAACTGTTTTTT.

The chain carries TRBV10-3 and TRBJ2-3, with TRBD2 matching over 9 bases. Germline V lookup: CDR1 ENHRY, CDR2 SYGVKD. Losses at the gene ends were 11 bases for V and 1 base for J; bases not matched to a gene: 7. The CDR3 spans 14 residues. The CDR3 DNA sequence: TGTGCCGCGAGGGCTAGCGGGGGCACAGATACGCAGTATTTT. Translated: CAARASGGTDTQYF.